The source of this T cell receptor (beta chain) is a study of OX40 agonist ivuxolimab in advanced cancers. The CDR3 spans 16 residues. Germline V gives CDR1 MNHEY, CDR2 SMNVEV (reference sequence). V was clipped by 4 bases and J by 8 bases; unmatched bases: 5. Produced via immunoSEQ multiplex PCR; TCRdb's table is partial and in-frame only. Of about 76,000 clones listed, 88% are singletons. This rearrangement joins TRBV27 to TRBJ2-1, with 16 bases lining up with TRBD2. This material consisted of CD4+ or CD8+ T cells sorted from blood, taken in a trial of the OX40 agonist ivuxolimab. The TCR comes from an adult with an advanced solid tumor such as melanoma, head and neck, liver or kidney cancer. The CDR3 DNA is TGTGCCAGCAGTTCCAGGGGACTAGCGGGAGGGCATGAGCAGTTCTTC. This encodes CASSSRGLAGGHEQFF.